A selection of T cell receptor beta chains follows, all from one sample in a study of shared clonotypes between healthy human individuals. The data were produced by immunoSEQ multiplex PCR, yet TCRdb's version contains in-frame clones alone and is incomplete. The table includes about 96,000 clones, around 68% detected once. Sequenced sample: memory CD8+ T cells sorted from blood. Receptor source: a man younger than 40 in good health. The CDR3 runs from the conserved cysteine through the conserved F or W. The D gene is left open where the match is weak. Not every row has a clone size; where given, it reads once, few, many or a size class.

j_call: TRBJ2-1; v_call: TRBV23-1; d_call: TRBD1; clone_size: .; cdr3_aa: CASSQTLQGRSSYNEQFF; cdr3_nt: TGCGCCAGCAGTCAAACTTTACAGGGGAGAAGCTCCTACAATGAGCAGTTCTTC
j_call: TRBJ2-7; v_call: TRBV4-1; d_call: TRBD2; clone_size: many; cdr3_aa: CASSPRTSLSPYF; cdr3_nt: TGCGCCAGCAGCCCACGGACTAGCCTAAGCCCGTACTTC
j_call: TRBJ1-5; v_call: TRBV19; d_call: TRBD1; clone_size: many; cdr3_aa: CASSPTGELYQPQHF; cdr3_nt: TGTGCCAGTAGCCCCACAGGGGAACTTTATCAGCCCCAGCATTTT
j_call: TRBJ1-2; v_call: TRBV28; d_call: TRBD1; clone_size: many; cdr3_aa: CASSSGQGVYGYTF; cdr3_nt: TGTGCCAGCAGTTCCGGACAGGGAGTCTATGGCTACACCTTC
j_call: TRBJ2-7; v_call: TRBV4-3; d_call: TRBD2; clone_size: .; cdr3_aa: CASSQDLGGSPYEQYF; cdr3_nt: TGCGCCAGCAGCCAAGATTTAGGCGGGAGCCCCTACGAGCAGTACTTC
j_call: TRBJ1-3; v_call: TRBV7-8; d_call: .; clone_size: .; cdr3_aa: CASSPRDYSSGNTIYF; cdr3_nt: TGTGCCAGCAGCCCGAGGGACTATAGTTCTGGAAACACCATATATTTT
j_call: TRBJ2-1; v_call: TRBV29-1; d_call: TRBD2; clone_size: few; cdr3_aa: CSVDNFGLAGNNEQFF; cdr3_nt: TGCAGCGTGGACAATTTCGGACTAGCGGGGAACAATGAGCAGTTCTTC
j_call: TRBJ2-5; v_call: TRBV19; d_call: .; clone_size: .; cdr3_aa: CASSPSLRGETQYF; cdr3_nt: TGTGCCAGTTCTCCCAGCTTGAGGGGAGAGACCCAGTACTTC
j_call: TRBJ2-7; v_call: TRBV13; d_call: TRBD1; clone_size: .; cdr3_aa: CASSLLGQGIYEQYF; cdr3_nt: TGTGCCAGCAGCCTCCTGGGACAGGGGATCTACGAGCAGTACTTC
j_call: TRBJ1-1; v_call: TRBV6-5; d_call: .; clone_size: .; cdr3_aa: CASSSTGTLTEAFF; cdr3_nt: TGTGCCAGCAGTAGCACCGGGACTCTCACTGAAGCTTTCTTT
j_call: TRBJ2-5; v_call: TRBV7-7; d_call: TRBD2; clone_size: .; cdr3_aa: CASSTGLAGHQETQYF; cdr3_nt: TGTGCCAGCAGCACTGGACTAGCGGGCCACCAAGAGACCCAGTACTTC
j_call: TRBJ2-3; v_call: TRBV9; d_call: .; clone_size: .; cdr3_aa: CASSVSLAINTQYF; cdr3_nt: TGTGCCAGCAGCGTATCACTAGCAATTAATACGCAGTATTTT
j_call: TRBJ2-7; v_call: TRBV5-4; d_call: TRBD1; clone_size: once; cdr3_aa: CASSTKGQGASYEQYF; cdr3_nt: TGTGCCAGCAGCACCAAAGGACAGGGGGCGTCCTACGAGCAGTACTTC
j_call: TRBJ1-5; v_call: TRBV5-1; d_call: .; clone_size: few; cdr3_aa: CASSPTGWQPQHF; cdr3_nt: TGCGCCAGCAGCCCCACGGGGTGGCAGCCCCAGCATTTT
j_call: TRBJ2-7; v_call: TRBV9; d_call: TRBD1; clone_size: few; cdr3_aa: CASSVGQGTYEQYF; cdr3_nt: TGTGCCAGCAGCGTCGGACAGGGTACCTACGAGCAGTACTTC
j_call: TRBJ2-1; v_call: TRBV25-1; d_call: .; clone_size: .; cdr3_aa: CASSESGPRPYNEQFF; cdr3_nt: TGTGCCAGCAGTGAATCTGGCCCCCGGCCTTACAATGAGCAGTTCTTC
j_call: TRBJ2-7; v_call: TRBV28; d_call: .; clone_size: few; cdr3_aa: CASSGTGRTSYEQYF; cdr3_nt: TGTGCCAGCAGCGGTACAGGGAGAACAAGCTACGAGCAGTACTTC
j_call: TRBJ2-1; v_call: TRBV11-2; d_call: .; clone_size: .; cdr3_aa: CASSLWRDGNEQFF; cdr3_nt: TGTGCCAGCAGCTTATGGCGGGATGGCAATGAGCAGTTCTTC
j_call: TRBJ2-1; v_call: TRBV6-5; d_call: TRBD1; clone_size: .; cdr3_aa: CASSYSTGGNEQFF; cdr3_nt: TGTGCCAGCAGTTACTCGACAGGGGGCAATGAGCAGTTCTTC
j_call: TRBJ1-2; v_call: TRBV28; d_call: TRBD1; clone_size: .; cdr3_aa: CASSWGAGGIDGYTF; cdr3_nt: TGTGCCAGCAGTTGGGGAGCAGGGGGCATCGATGGCTACACCTTC
j_call: TRBJ1-5; v_call: TRBV28; d_call: .; clone_size: .; cdr3_aa: CASSKQYVGSNQPQHF; cdr3_nt: .
j_call: TRBJ1-1; v_call: TRBV10-1; d_call: .; clone_size: .; cdr3_aa: CASSELGNTEAFF; cdr3_nt: TGCGCCAGCAGTGAGCTGGGGAACACTGAAGCTTTCTTT
j_call: TRBJ2-3; v_call: TRBV10-2; d_call: TRBD2; clone_size: once; cdr3_aa: CASSEYGTSGYSTDTQYF; cdr3_nt: TGCGCCAGCAGTGAGTACGGGACTAGCGGGTACAGCACAGATACGCAGTATTTT
j_call: TRBJ2-5; v_call: TRBV27; d_call: .; clone_size: .; cdr3_aa: CASSFGLARTQYF; cdr3_nt: TGTGCCAGCAGTTTTGGGCTAGCTCGGACCCAGTACTTC
j_call: TRBJ2-2; v_call: TRBV25-1; d_call: TRBD1; clone_size: .; cdr3_aa: CASSETGATGELFF; cdr3_nt: TGTGCCAGCAGTGAGACAGGGGCGACCGGGGAGCTGTTTTTT
j_call: TRBJ2-1; v_call: TRBV9; d_call: .; clone_size: .; cdr3_aa: CASSVALQGSYNEQFF; cdr3_nt: TGTGCCAGCAGCGTAGCTCTCCAGGGGTCCTACAATGAGCAGTTCTTC
j_call: TRBJ1-1; v_call: TRBV7-2; d_call: .; clone_size: .; cdr3_aa: CASSFGNTEAFF; cdr3_nt: TGTGCCAGCAGCTTTGGCAACACTGAAGCTTTCTTT
j_call: TRBJ2-7; v_call: TRBV28; d_call: TRBD2; clone_size: .; cdr3_aa: CASSPPSSGRPRPYEQYF; cdr3_nt: TGTGCCAGCAGTCCCCCGAGTAGCGGGAGGCCCCGGCCCTACGAGCAGTACTTC
j_call: TRBJ2-6; v_call: TRBV28; d_call: .; clone_size: .; cdr3_aa: CASSFGESSGANVLTF; cdr3_nt: TGTGCCAGCAGTTTCGGGGAGAGCTCTGGGGCCAACGTCCTGACTTTC
j_call: TRBJ2-7; v_call: TRBV15; d_call: .; clone_size: .; cdr3_aa: CATSRAVSGGYEQYF; cdr3_nt: TGTGCCACCAGCAGAGCCGTTAGCGGTGGCTACGAGCAGTACTTC
j_call: TRBJ2-3; v_call: TRBV28; d_call: .; clone_size: few; cdr3_aa: CASSADSSRTDTQYF; cdr3_nt: TGTGCCAGCAGTGCGGACAGTTCGCGCACAGATACGCAGTATTTT
j_call: TRBJ2-3; v_call: TRBV7-2; d_call: .; clone_size: .; cdr3_aa: CASSLGAVLSTDTQYF; cdr3_nt: TGTGCCAGCAGCTTAGGAGCGGTACTTAGCACAGATACGCAGTATTTT
j_call: TRBJ2-5; v_call: TRBV4-3; d_call: TRBD2; clone_size: .; cdr3_aa: CASSQDPSGTGKTQYF; cdr3_nt: TGCGCCAGCAGCCAAGACCCGAGCGGGACCGGGAAGACCCAGTACTTC
j_call: TRBJ1-3; v_call: TRBV27; d_call: .; clone_size: few; cdr3_aa: CASSLTGGPGNTIYF; cdr3_nt: TGTGCCAGCAGTTTAACGGGGGGCCCTGGAAACACCATATATTTT
j_call: TRBJ2-3; v_call: TRBV5-1; d_call: .; clone_size: few; cdr3_aa: CASSVGFPDTQYF; cdr3_nt: TGCGCCAGCAGCGTAGGTTTCCCAGATACGCAGTATTTT
j_call: TRBJ2-7; v_call: TRBV19; d_call: .; clone_size: many; cdr3_aa: CASSGWGGRSPYEQYF; cdr3_nt: TGTGCCAGTAGTGGATGGGGCGGAAGATCCCCCTACGAGCAGTACTTC
j_call: TRBJ1-4; v_call: TRBV7-9; d_call: .; clone_size: few; cdr3_aa: CASSVIQGFNEKLFF; cdr3_nt: TGTGCCAGCAGCGTCATACAGGGCTTTAATGAAAAACTGTTTTTT
j_call: TRBJ2-5; v_call: TRBV4-2; d_call: .; clone_size: .; cdr3_aa: CASSQVYPTGFPKTQYF; cdr3_nt: TGTGCCAGCAGCCAAGTCTATCCTACAGGGTTTCCTAAGACCCAGTACTTC
j_call: TRBJ1-2; v_call: TRBV28; d_call: .; clone_size: few; cdr3_aa: CASSTHYGYTF; cdr3_nt: TGTGCCAGCAGTACCCACTATGGCTACACCTTC
j_call: TRBJ2-6; v_call: TRBV28; d_call: .; clone_size: .; cdr3_aa: CASTTPSGANVLTF; cdr3_nt: TGTGCCAGCACCACCCCCTCTGGGGCCAACGTCCTGACTTTC
j_call: TRBJ2-1; v_call: TRBV7-6; d_call: TRBD1; clone_size: .; cdr3_aa: CASSLAPGQGSYNEQFF; cdr3_nt: TGTGCCAGCAGCTTAGCACCGGGACAGGGCTCCTACAATGAGCAGTTCTTC
j_call: TRBJ2-1; v_call: TRBV5-8; d_call: .; clone_size: .; cdr3_aa: CAGSQLAQWNEQFF; cdr3_nt: TGTGCCGGTTCTCAGTTGGCCCAATGGAATGAGCAGTTCTTC